Reported below is one T cell receptor beta chain. The sample comes from a study of CD8 T cells in Susac syndrome. RNA amounts of about 0.5 to 1 ug underwent reverse transcription with random hexamers. With immunoSEQ multiplex PCR, TCR beta CDR3 was amplified across 54 Vbeta and 13 Jbeta. TCRdb ran MiXCR on the immunoSEQ multiplex PCR reads and lists one entry per CDR3 protein. The table shows over 150,000 distinct CDR3 sequences, with 80% to 95% occurring only once. CD8+ and CD4+ blood T cells underwent TCR beta sequencing. CDR1 is SGDLS and CDR2 is YYNGEE in the germline V gene. The V segment lost 3 bases and the J segment 7 bases; nucleotides outside the gene matches: 6. The CDR3 is made up of 14 amino acids.

The genes are TRBV9 and TRBJ2-1; 8 positions match TRBD2. This clonotype was obtained from a human donor with multiple sclerosis. Sample: CD4+ T cells from PBMCs. Here the CDR3 DNA reads TGTGCCAGCAGCGGGGGCGGGGGGTGGAATGAGCAGTTCTTC. This codes for CASSGGGGWNEQFF. The variable domain in full, with the rest retrieved from reference TRBV9 and TRBJ2-1, is DSGVTQTPKHLITATGQRVTLRCSPRSGDLSVYWYQQSLDQGLQFLIQYYNGEERAKGNILERFSAQQFPDLHSELNLSSLELGDSALYFCASSGGGGWNEQFFGPGTRLTVL.